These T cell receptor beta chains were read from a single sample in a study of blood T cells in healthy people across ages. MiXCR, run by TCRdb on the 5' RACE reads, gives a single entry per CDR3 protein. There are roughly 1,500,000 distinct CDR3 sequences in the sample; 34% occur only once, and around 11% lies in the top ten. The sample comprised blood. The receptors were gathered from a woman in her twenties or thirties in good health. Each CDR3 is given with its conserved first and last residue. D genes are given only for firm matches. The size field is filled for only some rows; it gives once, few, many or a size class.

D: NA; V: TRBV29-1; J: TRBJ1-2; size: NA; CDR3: CSVEDPGRTAPNYGYTF; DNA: TGCAGCGTTGAAGATCCTGGGAGAACAGCCCCTAACTATGGCTACACCTTC
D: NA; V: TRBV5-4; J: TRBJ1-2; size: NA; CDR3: CASSFQGSGDYGYTF; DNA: TGTGCCAGCAGCTTCCAGGGGTCGGGTGACTATGGCTACACCTTC
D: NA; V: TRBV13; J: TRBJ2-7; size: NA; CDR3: CASSASGRWYEQYF; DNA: TGTGCCAGCAGCGCCTCGGGCAGGTGGTACGAGCAGTACTTC
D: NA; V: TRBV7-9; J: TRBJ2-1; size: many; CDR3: CASSLSSQGIYNEQFF; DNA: TGTGCCAGCAGCTTATCATCTCAGGGCATCTACAATGAGCAGTTCTTC
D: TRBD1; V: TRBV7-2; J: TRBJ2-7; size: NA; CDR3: CASSLVGQGIYEQYF; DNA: TGTGCCAGCAGCTTAGTTGGACAGGGGATTTACGAGCAGTACTTC
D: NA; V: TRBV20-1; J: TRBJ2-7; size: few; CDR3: CSARDLGYSNYEQYF; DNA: TGCAGTGCTAGAGATCTAGGCTACTCGAACTACGAGCAGTACTTC
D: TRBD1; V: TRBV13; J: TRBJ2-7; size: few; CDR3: CASSSQGENAYEQYF; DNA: TGTGCCAGCAGCTCTCAGGGGGAGAACGCCTACGAGCAGTACTTC
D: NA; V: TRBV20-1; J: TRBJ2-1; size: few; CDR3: CSAQGSSYNEQFF; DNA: TGCAGTGCCCAAGGGAGCTCCTACAATGAGCAGTTCTTC
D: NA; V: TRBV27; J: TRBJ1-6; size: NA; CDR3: CASRMEGVAYNSPLHF; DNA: TGTGCCAGCAGAATGGAGGGGGTCGCTTATAATTCACCCCTCCACTTT
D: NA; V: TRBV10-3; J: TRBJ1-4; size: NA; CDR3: CAISGQINEKLFF; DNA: TGTGCCATCAGCGGACAGATTAATGAAAAACTGTTTTTT
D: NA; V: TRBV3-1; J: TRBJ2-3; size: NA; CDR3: CASSPLHQSTDTQYF; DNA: TGTGCCAGCAGCCCGTTACACCAAAGCACAGATACGCAGTATTTT
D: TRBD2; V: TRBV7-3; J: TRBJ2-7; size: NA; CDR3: CASSPVSGRLYEQYF; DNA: TGTGCCAGCAGCCCAGTGAGCGGGAGGCTATACGAGCAGTACTTC
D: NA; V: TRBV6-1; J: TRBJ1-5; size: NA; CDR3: CASRVGGGAPSNQPQHF; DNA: TGTGCCAGCAGGGTAGGAGGGGGGGCCCCTAGCAATCAGCCCCAGCATTTT
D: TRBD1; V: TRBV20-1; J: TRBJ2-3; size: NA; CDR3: CSATGTGRTQYF; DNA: TGCAGTGCCACAGGGACAGGGCGGACGCAGTATTTT
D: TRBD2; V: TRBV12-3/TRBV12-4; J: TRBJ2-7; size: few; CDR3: CASSLGTSGGIYEQYF; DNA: TGTGCCAGCAGTTTAGGGACTAGCGGGGGGATCTACGAGCAGTACTTC